A selection of T cell receptor beta chains follows, all from one sample in a study of OX40 agonist ivuxolimab in advanced cancers. The method was immunoSEQ multiplex PCR; TCRdb's version includes in-frame clones alone and lacks a portion of them. Among around 94,000 clones, under 95% were seen once, and the ten largest hold about 0.73%. The sample was CD4+ or CD8+ T cells sorted from blood, taken in a trial of the OX40 agonist ivuxolimab. The receptors shown here come from an adult with an advanced solid tumor such as melanoma, head and neck, liver or kidney cancer. CDR3s include the opening cysteine and the closing phenylalanine or tryptophan. The order of the fields is D gene, clone size, J gene, V gene, CDR3 protein, CDR3 DNA. A D gene is named only where the DNA matches it firmly. Rows may omit the clone size; those that give it use once, few, many or a size class.

D: -; size: once; J: TRBJ1-2; V: TRBV28; CDR3: CATLGDRVEGYTF; DNA: TGTGCCACCTTGGGGGACCGAGTCGAAGGCTACACCTTC
D: -; size: -; J: TRBJ2-1; V: TRBV6-5; CDR3: CASSRGTNYNEQFF; DNA: TGTGCCAGCAGCCGGGGGACAAACTACAATGAGCAGTTCTTC
D: -; size: -; J: TRBJ1-3; V: TRBV11-1; CDR3: CASSFDRSGNTIYF; DNA: TGTGCCAGCAGCTTCGACAGGTCTGGAAACACCATATATTTT
D: -; size: -; J: TRBJ2-7; V: TRBV5-1; CDR3: CASSLELGEQYF; DNA: TGCGCCAGCAGCTTGGAACTGGGTGAGCAGTACTTC
D: TRBD1; size: -; J: TRBJ2-1; V: TRBV25-1; CDR3: CASSEWVDRDNEQFF; DNA: TGTGCCAGCAGTGAATGGGTGGACAGGGACAATGAGCAGTTCTTC
D: -; size: -; J: TRBJ1-4; V: TRBV28; CDR3: CASSLRSNEKLFF; DNA: TGTGCCAGCAGTTTACGCAGTAATGAAAAACTGTTTTTT
D: -; size: -; J: TRBJ2-1; V: TRBV7-2; CDR3: CASTTYNEQFF; DNA: TGTGCCAGCACCACCTACAATGAGCAGTTCTTC
D: -; size: -; J: TRBJ1-1; V: TRBV7-9; CDR3: CASVETVNTEAFF; DNA: TGTGCCAGCGTCGAGACGGTTAACACTGAAGCTTTCTTT
D: -; size: -; J: TRBJ1-5; V: TRBV19; CDR3: CASEGVSNSNQPQHF; DNA: TGTGCCAGTGAGGGTGTGTCGAATAGCAATCAGCCCCAGCATTTT
D: -; size: few; J: TRBJ1-2; V: TRBV11-2; CDR3: CASSFSPSLIGSNYGYTF; DNA: TGTGCCAGCAGCTTCTCTCCGTCCCTCATAGGGTCTAACTATGGCTACACCTTC
D: TRBD2; size: once; J: TRBJ2-3; V: TRBV11-3; CDR3: CASSERAGFGTDTQYF; DNA: TGTGCCAGCAGCGAGAGAGCGGGATTCGGCACAGATACGCAGTATTTT
D: -; size: -; J: TRBJ1-2; V: TRBV7-2; CDR3: CASSFGRNYGYTF; DNA: TGTGCCAGCAGCTTCGGACGGAACTATGGCTACACCTTC
D: -; size: -; J: TRBJ2-6; V: TRBV7-3; CDR3: CASRTSGANVLTF; DNA: TGTGCCAGCAGAACGTCTGGGGCCAACGTCCTGACTTTC
D: -; size: -; J: TRBJ1-2; V: TRBV7-9; CDR3: CASSTGTDLGGYTF; DNA: TGTGCCAGCAGTACCGGGACGGATTTAGGCGGCTACACCTTC
D: TRBD1; size: -; J: TRBJ1-1; V: TRBV7-2; CDR3: CASSRGGGHTEAFF; DNA: TGTGCCAGCAGCCGAGGAGGGGGCCACACTGAAGCTTTCTTT
D: TRBD1; size: -; J: TRBJ2-7; V: TRBV6-6; CDR3: CASSYGTGSSYEQYF; DNA: TGTGCCAGCAGTTACGGGACAGGGAGTTCCTACGAGCAGTACTTC
D: -; size: -; J: TRBJ2-3; V: TRBV7-2; CDR3: CASSSSLPQKQGDTQYF; DNA: TGTGCCAGCAGCTCGTCCCTACCGCAGAAACAGGGAGATACGCAGTATTTT
D: -; size: -; J: TRBJ2-1; V: TRBV7-6; CDR3: CASSLDRAATSYNEQFF; DNA: TGTGCCAGCAGCTTAGATCGGGCGGCGACCTCCTACAATGAGCAGTTCTTC
D: TRBD2; size: few; J: TRBJ2-5; V: TRBV19; CDR3: CASSTRALAGEETQYF; DNA: TGTGCCAGTAGTACCCGAGCACTAGCGGGAGAAGAGACCCAGTACTTC
D: -; size: once; J: TRBJ1-4; V: TRBV6-1; CDR3: CASSPLDGYNEKLFF; DNA: TGTGCCAGCAGCCCTCTGGACGGATATAATGAAAAACTGTTTTTT
D: -; size: -; J: TRBJ1-1; V: TRBV9; CDR3: CASSVDNGNTEAFF; DNA: TGTGCCAGCAGCGTAGATAACGGGAACACTGAAGCTTTCTTT
D: TRBD2; size: -; J: TRBJ2-2; V: TRBV28; CDR3: CASSLAGGTGELFF; DNA: TGTGCCAGCAGCCTAGCGGGGGGCACCGGGGAGCTGTTTTTT
D: -; size: -; J: TRBJ2-1; V: TRBV4-3; CDR3: CASGSYNEQFF; DNA: TGCGCCAGTGGAAGCTACAATGAGCAGTTCTTC
D: TRBD2; size: -; J: TRBJ2-2; V: TRBV28; CDR3: CASSSLAGGRAPGELFF; DNA: TGTGCCAGCAGTTCTCTCGCGGGCGGGAGGGCCCCCGGGGAGCTGTTTTTT
D: -; size: few; J: TRBJ1-1; V: TRBV7-9; CDR3: CASSSTGIMNTEAFF; DNA: TGTGCCAGCAGCTCCACAGGAATCATGAACACTGAAGCTTTCTTT
D: TRBD2; size: -; J: TRBJ2-1; V: TRBV11-3; CDR3: CASSLGPLTSGRLYNEQFF; DNA: TGTGCCAGCAGCTTAGGCCCCCTGACTAGCGGGAGATTATACAATGAGCAGTTCTTC
D: -; size: -; J: TRBJ1-4; V: TRBV19; CDR3: CASSIASMREKLFF; DNA: TGTGCCAGTAGTATAGCCTCCATGCGTGAAAAACTGTTTTTT
D: -; size: -; J: TRBJ1-3; V: TRBV18; CDR3: CASSKGEGGNTIYF; DNA: TGTGCCAGCTCGAAGGGCGAAGGTGGAAACACCATATATTTT
D: TRBD1; size: -; J: TRBJ2-5; V: TRBV11-3; CDR3: CASSLGDRMQETQYF; DNA: TGTGCCAGCAGCTTAGGGGACAGGATGCAAGAGACCCAGTACTTC
D: -; size: -; J: TRBJ2-3; V: TRBV7-2; CDR3: CASSLSSTTDTQYF; DNA: TGTGCCAGCAGCTTAAGTTCTACCACAGATACGCAGTATTTT
D: -; size: -; J: TRBJ2-3; V: TRBV27; CDR3: CASKMWDRTDTQYF; DNA: TGTGCCAGCAAAATGTGGGACCGCACAGATACGCAGTATTTT
D: -; size: once; J: TRBJ2-5; V: TRBV11-1; CDR3: CASSPNPFGTQYF; DNA: TGTGCCAGCAGCCCCAATCCCTTTGGGACCCAGTACTTC
D: TRBD2; size: -; J: TRBJ2-5; V: TRBV7-6; CDR3: CASSYRVGTSWTQYF; DNA: TGTGCCAGCAGCTATAGAGTGGGGACTAGTTGGACCCAGTACTTC
D: TRBD1; size: many; J: TRBJ1-2; V: TRBV29-1; CDR3: CSVWGDRGRLGYGYTF; DNA: TGCAGCGTTTGGGGAGACAGGGGGCGGCTCGGCTATGGCTACACCTTC
D: -; size: -; J: TRBJ1-1; V: TRBV28; CDR3: CASSLSVNTEAFF; DNA: TGTGCCAGCAGTCTATCGGTGAACACTGAAGCTTTCTTT
D: TRBD2; size: -; J: TRBJ2-2; V: TRBV5-4; CDR3: CASSPTSGRVAGELFF; DNA: TGTGCCAGCAGCCCGACTAGCGGGAGGGTGGCCGGGGAGCTGTTTTTT
D: TRBD1; size: -; J: TRBJ2-5; V: TRBV15; CDR3: CATARDRGRETQYF; DNA: TGTGCCACCGCTCGGGACAGGGGTAGGGAGACCCAGTACTTC
D: -; size: -; J: TRBJ2-3; V: TRBV7-2; CDR3: CASSLGDFSLTQYF; DNA: TGTGCCAGCAGCTTAGGAGACTTTTCTTTAACGCAGTATTTT
D: -; size: -; J: TRBJ2-3; V: TRBV7-3; CDR3: CASSLMGGTSTDTQYF; DNA: TGTGCCAGCAGCTTAATGGGTGGGACTAGCACAGATACGCAGTATTTT
D: -; size: -; J: TRBJ1-2; V: TRBV2; CDR3: CASSESAVYGSGYTF; DNA: TGTGCCAGCAGCGAATCGGCGGTTTATGGTAGTGGCTACACCTTC
D: -; size: -; J: TRBJ2-3; V: TRBV4-3; CDR3: CASSQEGGGRSDTQYF; DNA: TGCGCCAGCAGCCAAGAAGGGGGCGGGAGATCAGATACGCAGTATTTT
D: -; size: -; J: TRBJ2-7; V: TRBV12-2; CDR3: CASRLAPGGVYEQYF; DNA: TGTGCAAGTCGCTTAGCGCCAGGGGGAGTTTACGAGCAGTACTTC
D: -; size: -; J: TRBJ1-2; V: TRBV28; CDR3: CASRPTGRNGYTF; DNA: TGTGCCAGCAGGCCCACAGGCCGCAATGGCTACACCTTC
D: -; size: -; J: TRBJ2-3; V: TRBV6-6; CDR3: CASSYVARTDTQYF; DNA: TGTGCCAGCAGTTACGTGGCCCGCACAGATACGCAGTATTTT
D: -; size: -; J: TRBJ1-2; V: TRBV19; CDR3: CASKRRLVEEAQYGYTF; DNA: TGTGCCAGTAAACGACGCCTGGTTGAGGAGGCCCAATATGGCTACACCTTC
D: -; size: -; J: TRBJ2-1; V: TRBV5-1; CDR3: CASSLDRPSRNEQFF; DNA: TGCGCCAGCAGCTTGGACAGACCTTCTCGGAATGAGCAGTTCTTC
D: -; size: -; J: TRBJ2-7; V: TRBV7-9; CDR3: CASSLGMGGGYLYEQYF; DNA: TGTGCCAGCAGCTTAGGTATGGGGGGAGGATATCTCTACGAGCAGTACTTC